A single T cell receptor (beta chain) is shown here with its context. The CDR3 runs to 17 residues. In germline, CDR1 is SEHNR, CDR2 FQNEAQ (reference sequence). J lost 0 bases, V lost 5 bases, and 12 bases had no gene match. These data originate in a study of blood T cell repertoires in COVID-19. Some clones are missing from TCRdb's copy, which holds only in-frame ones; the method was immunoSEQ multiplex PCR. In the table there are under 450,000 clones, approximately 86% of which are singletons. This clonotype was sampled from an older woman with COVID-19, enrolled during active disease. This chain uses TRBV7-9 with TRBJ2-5; 7 nucleotides align to TRBD2. Input material: peripheral blood. The CDR3 loop is CASSPGGRAGDQETQYF. The CDR3 region has the DNA TGTGCCAGCAGCCCTGGGGGTCGGGCGGGGGACCAAGAGACCCAGTACTTC.